Listed below are T cell receptor beta chains from one sample, sequenced in a study of blood T cell repertoires in COVID-19. Profiled with immunoSEQ multiplex PCR; TCRdb holds only in-frame clones, not every one. The repertoire holds 30,000 to 45,000 clones, with about three quarters as singletons. The material sequenced was peripheral blood. All receptors derive from a man aged 55 to 70 with active COVID-19. Each CDR3 is given with its conserved first and last residue. A D gene is named only where the DNA matches it firmly. Where a row states a size, it is once, few, many or the class of an expanded clone; other rows omit it.

V: TRBV4-3
D: .
size: .
J: TRBJ1-6
DNA: TGCGCCAGCAGCCCCCAGGGGATGGCTTCACCCCTCCACTTT
CDR3: CASSPQGMASPLHF

V: TRBV25-1
D: .
size: once
J: TRBJ2-1
DNA: TGTGCCAGCAGTGAATATGGGGAGAGCAATGAGCAGTTCTTC
CDR3: CASSEYGESNEQFF

V: TRBV5-1
D: TRBD1
size: few
J: TRBJ2-3
DNA: TGCGCCAGCAGCTTGACAGGGGGCAGTTTTACAGATACGCAGTATTTT
CDR3: CASSLTGGSFTDTQYF

V: TRBV30
D: TRBD1
size: .
J: TRBJ2-7
DNA: TGTGCCTGGGTTAAACCAGGGGGTCGCCGCCTCGAGCAGTACTTC
CDR3: CAWVKPGGRRLEQYF

V: TRBV19
D: .
size: .
J: TRBJ2-7
DNA: TGTGCCAGTAGGCGAGGCGGGACAGACTCCTACGAGCAGTACTTC
CDR3: CASRRGGTDSYEQYF

V: TRBV7-8
D: TRBD2
size: .
J: TRBJ2-1
DNA: TGTGCCAGCAGCTTACGACGGGAGGGCGGGAATGAGCAGTTCTTC
CDR3: CASSLRREGGNEQFF

V: TRBV5-1
D: .
size: .
J: TRBJ2-1
DNA: TGCGCCAGCCTGACGGAGTCGAATGAGCAGTTCTTC
CDR3: CASLTESNEQFF

V: TRBV6-5
D: .
size: .
J: TRBJ2-2
DNA: TGTGCCAGCACACGAGGGTTCGGGGCCGGGGAGCTGTTTTTT
CDR3: CASTRGFGAGELFF

V: TRBV29-1
D: TRBD1
size: .
J: TRBJ1-5
DNA: TGCAGCGTCGAGGGACAGGGGGAGCCCCAGCATTTT
CDR3: CSVEGQGEPQHF

V: TRBV24-1
D: .
size: .
J: TRBJ1-1
DNA: TGTGCCACCAGTGATTTGCGGGTATTTGGTTTCTTT
CDR3: CATSDLRVFGFF

V: TRBV7-2
D: TRBD2
size: .
J: TRBJ2-3
DNA: TGTGCCAGCAGCTGGACTAGTCAGGGTACGCAGTATTTT
CDR3: CASSWTSQGTQYF

V: TRBV3-1/TRBV3-2
D: .
size: .
J: TRBJ1-2
DNA: TGTGCCAGCAGCCAAGATCGCAGGGATGGCTACACCTTC
CDR3: CASSQDRRDGYTF

V: TRBV29-1
D: TRBD1
size: .
J: TRBJ1-1
DNA: TGCAGCGTGACCACAGGGGGATATGAAGCTTTCTTT
CDR3: CSVTTGGYEAFF

V: TRBV3-1/TRBV3-2
D: TRBD1
size: once
J: TRBJ1-2
DNA: TGTGCCAGCAGCCAAGATGGTAGGCTGAGACAGGGGATTTATGGCTACACCTTC
CDR3: CASSQDGRLRQGIYGYTF

V: TRBV6-5
D: TRBD2
size: .
J: TRBJ2-1
DNA: TGTGCCAGCAAGGTAGCGGGAAGCTCCTACAATGAGCAGTTCTTC
CDR3: CASKVAGSSYNEQFF

V: TRBV7-9
D: .
size: .
J: TRBJ1-1
DNA: TGTGCCAGCAGTCCCGGTTCTCCGGGAAAGGCTGAAGCTTTCTTT
CDR3: CASSPGSPGKAEAFF

V: TRBV18
D: .
size: .
J: TRBJ2-2
DNA: TGTGCCAGCTCACCCCAGGGAAAGGGATCCGGGGAGCTGTTTTTT
CDR3: CASSPQGKGSGELFF

V: TRBV5-6
D: TRBD2
size: .
J: TRBJ2-1
DNA: TGTGCCAGCAGCTTGGGCGGGAGGCCCCCCAATGAGCAGTTCTTC
CDR3: CASSLGGRPPNEQFF

V: TRBV30
D: .
size: .
J: TRBJ1-2
DNA: TGTGCCTGGAGGCAGTATTCAGGGAATGTTGGGGGCTACACCTTC
CDR3: CAWRQYSGNVGGYTF

V: TRBV3-1/TRBV3-2
D: .
size: once
J: TRBJ2-1
DNA: TGTGCCAGCAGCCATTCGCGATCGGCGGGGGCCGGGGATGAGCAGTTCTTC
CDR3: CASSHSRSAGAGDEQFF

V: TRBV9
D: .
size: .
J: TRBJ2-1
DNA: TGTGCCAGCAGCGTCCCTAGCTCGGGCAATGAGCAGTTCTTC
CDR3: CASSVPSSGNEQFF

V: TRBV7-2
D: .
size: .
J: TRBJ1-1
DNA: TGTGCCAGCAGCCCCTACGGCGGGGGAGGCAACACTGAAGCTTTCTTT
CDR3: CASSPYGGGGNTEAFF

V: TRBV28
D: .
size: few
J: TRBJ1-6
DNA: TGTGCCAGCACCTCGTCCAGGGGTAGGGGCTCCTATAATTCACCCCTCCACTTT
CDR3: CASTSSRGRGSYNSPLHF

V: TRBV6-2/TRBV6-3
D: .
size: few
J: TRBJ2-1
DNA: TGTGCCAGCAGTCAGAATGAGCAGTTCTTC
CDR3: CASSQNEQFF

V: TRBV4-3
D: .
size: .
J: TRBJ2-2
DNA: TGCGCCAGCAGCCCTCCTCTGGGGGCAAAGGGCGGGGAGCTGTTTTTT
CDR3: CASSPPLGAKGGELFF

V: TRBV7-2
D: TRBD2
size: .
J: TRBJ2-3
DNA: TGTGCCAGCAGCCACACACTCTTAGCGGGTACTTTCACAGATACGCAGTATTTT
CDR3: CASSHTLLAGTFTDTQYF

V: TRBV7-2
D: TRBD1
size: .
J: TRBJ2-6
DNA: TGTGCCAGCAGCGACCGGGACAGGGTGGCCAACGTCCTGACTTTC
CDR3: CASSDRDRVANVLTF

V: TRBV9
D: .
size: .
J: TRBJ1-1
DNA: TGTGCCAGCAGCATTAGGGGGATCTCGGGCACTGAAGCTTTCTTT
CDR3: CASSIRGISGTEAFF

V: TRBV27
D: TRBD1
size: once
J: TRBJ1-1
DNA: TGTGCCAGCAGTTCGTCCCGACAGGGGGCGAACACTGAAGCTTTCTTT
CDR3: CASSSSRQGANTEAFF

V: TRBV5-1
D: TRBD2
size: .
J: TRBJ2-1
DNA: TGCGCCAGCAGCCAAGGGACTAGTTCAGTGAATGAGCAGTTCTTC
CDR3: CASSQGTSSVNEQFF

V: TRBV20-1
D: TRBD2
size: .
J: TRBJ2-7
DNA: TGCAGTGCTAGTAGGTCTAGCGGGGCCTACGAGCAGTACTTC
CDR3: CSASRSSGAYEQYF

V: TRBV7-9
D: .
size: .
J: TRBJ1-1
DNA: TGTGCCAGCAGTCGAGACACCATGAACACTGAAGCTTTCTTT
CDR3: CASSRDTMNTEAFF

V: TRBV5-4
D: .
size: .
J: TRBJ1-1
DNA: TGTGCCAGCAGCTTGCCAGTGAACACTGAAGCTTTCTTT
CDR3: CASSLPVNTEAFF

V: TRBV4-3
D: .
size: .
J: TRBJ1-2
DNA: TGCGCCAGCAGCCAAGAATGGGAGTCTGGGGGCTACACCTTC
CDR3: CASSQEWESGGYTF

V: TRBV11-2
D: .
size: .
J: TRBJ2-2
DNA: TGTGCCAGCAGCTTAGTTTTACGGCGGACCGGGGAGCTGTTTTTT
CDR3: CASSLVLRRTGELFF

V: TRBV3-1/TRBV3-2
D: TRBD1
size: .
J: TRBJ1-1
DNA: TGTGCCAGCAGCCAAACAGGGGAGACTGAAGCTTTCTTT
CDR3: CASSQTGETEAFF

V: TRBV27
D: TRBD1
size: .
J: TRBJ1-5
DNA: TGTGCCAGCAGTCTCGTACAGGGGAGCAATCAGCCCCAGCATTTT
CDR3: CASSLVQGSNQPQHF

V: TRBV19
D: .
size: .
J: TRBJ1-5
DNA: TGTGCCAGTAGTAATCTCGGGGGTACTGATCAGCCCCAGCATTTT
CDR3: CASSNLGGTDQPQHF

V: TRBV5-4
D: .
size: .
J: TRBJ1-2
DNA: TGTGCCAGCAGCTTGGACAGGGATTGGCTCTTC
CDR3: CASSLDRDWLF

V: TRBV29-1
D: TRBD1
size: .
J: TRBJ2-1
DNA: TGCAGCGTTGAATTCCCTGGACAGGGGATCCCCCCATACAATGAGCAGTTCTTC
CDR3: CSVEFPGQGIPPYNEQFF

V: TRBV10-3
D: .
size: .
J: TRBJ1-1
DNA: TGTGCCATCAGTGTCGCAGGGGCCACTGAAGCTTTCTTT
CDR3: CAISVAGATEAFF

V: TRBV11-3
D: TRBD2
size: .
J: TRBJ2-2
DNA: TGTGCCAGCAGCTTGGGCGTTCGGGGGGGCCAGAACACCGGGGAGCTGTTTTTT
CDR3: CASSLGVRGGQNTGELFF

V: TRBV4-3
D: .
size: .
J: TRBJ2-6
DNA: TGCGCCAGCAGCCAAGAGGCAGGGCTCGGGGCCAACGTCCTGACTTTC
CDR3: CASSQEAGLGANVLTF